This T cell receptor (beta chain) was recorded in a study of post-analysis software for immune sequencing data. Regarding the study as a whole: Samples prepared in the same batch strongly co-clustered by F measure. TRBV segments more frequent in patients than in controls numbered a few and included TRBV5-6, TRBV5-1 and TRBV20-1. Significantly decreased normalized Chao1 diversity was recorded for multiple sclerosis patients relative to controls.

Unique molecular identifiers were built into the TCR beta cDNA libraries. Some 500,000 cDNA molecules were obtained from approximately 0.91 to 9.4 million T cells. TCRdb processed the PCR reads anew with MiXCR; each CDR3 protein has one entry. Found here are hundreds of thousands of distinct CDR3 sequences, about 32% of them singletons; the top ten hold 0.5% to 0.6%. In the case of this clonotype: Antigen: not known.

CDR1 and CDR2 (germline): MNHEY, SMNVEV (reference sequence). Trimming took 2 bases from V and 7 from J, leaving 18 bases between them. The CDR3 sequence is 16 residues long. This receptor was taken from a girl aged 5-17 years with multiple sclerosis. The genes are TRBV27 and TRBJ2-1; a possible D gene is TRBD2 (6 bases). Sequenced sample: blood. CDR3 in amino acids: CASSLQAGWRDNEQFF. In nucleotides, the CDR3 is TGTGCCAGCAGTTTACAGGCGGGATGGCGGGATAATGAGCAGTTCTTC.